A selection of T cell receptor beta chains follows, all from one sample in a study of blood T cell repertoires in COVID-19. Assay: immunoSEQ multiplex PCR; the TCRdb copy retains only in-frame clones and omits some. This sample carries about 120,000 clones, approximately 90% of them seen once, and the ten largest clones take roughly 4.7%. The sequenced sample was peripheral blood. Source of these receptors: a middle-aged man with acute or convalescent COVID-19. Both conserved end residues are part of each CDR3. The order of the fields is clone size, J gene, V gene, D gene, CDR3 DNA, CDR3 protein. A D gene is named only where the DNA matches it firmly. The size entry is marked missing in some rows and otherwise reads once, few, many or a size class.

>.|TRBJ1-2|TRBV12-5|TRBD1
TGTGCTAGTGCCCAGGACAGGGCTGGCTACACCTTC
CASAQDRAGYTF
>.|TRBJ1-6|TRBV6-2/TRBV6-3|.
TGTGCCAGCGGTTCGGGACTTTCGAATTCACCCCTCCACTTT
CASGSGLSNSPLHF
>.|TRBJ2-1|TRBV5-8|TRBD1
TGTGCCAGCAGCTGGGGACAGGTGCGGAACAATGAGCAGTTCTTC
CASSWGQVRNNEQFF
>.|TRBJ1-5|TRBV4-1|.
TGCGCCAGCAGCCAGCTCCCTGGTCTAGGGGTTCAGCCCCAGCATTTT
CASSQLPGLGVQPQHF
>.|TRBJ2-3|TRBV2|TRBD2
TGTGCCAGCCAGTCCCCCGGGACTAGCGGGAGAAGGGCACAAGATACGCAGTATTTT
CASQSPGTSGRRAQDTQYF
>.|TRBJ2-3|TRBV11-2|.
TGTGCCAGCAGCTTCCGCGGAAGCACAGATACGCAGTATTTT
CASSFRGSTDTQYF
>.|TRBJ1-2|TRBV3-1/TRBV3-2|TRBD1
TGTGCCAGCAGCCATACAGGGGTCCCTTATGGCTACACCTTC
CASSHTGVPYGYTF
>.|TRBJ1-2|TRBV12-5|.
TGTGCTAGTGGTTTACTTTTAGCGAGTGGCTACACCTTC
CASGLLLASGYTF
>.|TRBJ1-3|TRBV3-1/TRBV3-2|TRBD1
TGTGCCAGCAGCTGGGACAGGGGAGGAAACACCATATATTTT
CASSWDRGGNTIYF
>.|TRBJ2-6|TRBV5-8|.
TGTGCCAGCAGCTTCAGGGTTTCTGGGGCCAACGTCCTGACTTTC
CASSFRVSGANVLTF
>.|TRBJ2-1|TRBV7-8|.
TGTGCCAGCAGCTTAGCGCAGGGGCCCTGGCAGTTCTTC
CASSLAQGPWQFF
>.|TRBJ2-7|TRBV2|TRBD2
TGTGCCAGCAGCGCGAGCGGGGGGCTCTCCTACGAGCAGTACTTC
CASSASGGLSYEQYF
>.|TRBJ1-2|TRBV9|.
TGTGCCAGCAGCGTAGCAGGCAGAGCCTATGGCTACACCTTC
CASSVAGRAYGYTF
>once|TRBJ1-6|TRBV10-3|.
TGTGCCATCAGTGAGGGGCAGTCTTATAATTCACCCCTCCACTTT
CAISEGQSYNSPLHF
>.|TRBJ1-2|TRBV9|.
TGTGCCAGCAGCGTAGGGGCCAGGGCAAACTATGGCTACACCTTC
CASSVGARANYGYTF
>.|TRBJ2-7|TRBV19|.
TGTGCCAGTAGTATCTGGGGGGACGAGCAGTACTTC
CASSIWGDEQYF
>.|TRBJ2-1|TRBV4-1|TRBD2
TGCGCCAGCAGACCCTATACTAGCGGGAGGGGCGATGAGCAGTTCTTC
CASRPYTSGRGDEQFF
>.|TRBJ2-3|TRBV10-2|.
TGCGCCAGCAGTGAGACGGCCTGGGGCGATGCTAGCACAGATACGCAGTATTTT
CASSETAWGDASTDTQYF
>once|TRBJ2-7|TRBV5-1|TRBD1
TGCGCCAGCGGGGGACAGGGAATGGGGCTGCAGTACTTC
CASGGQGMGLQYF
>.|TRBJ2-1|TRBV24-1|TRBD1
TGTGCCACCAGTGACCGGGACAGGGGGACAAATGAGCAGTTCTTC
CATSDRDRGTNEQFF
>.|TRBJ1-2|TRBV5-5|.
TGTGCCAGCAGCTTAGGGGGGGCAGGGGCGATCTATGGCTACACCTTC
CASSLGGAGAIYGYTF
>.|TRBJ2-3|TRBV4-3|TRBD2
TGCGCCAGCAGCCCAATGCGGGGGGACACAGATACGCAGTATTTT
CASSPMRGDTDTQYF
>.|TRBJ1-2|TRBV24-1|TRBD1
TGTGCCACCAGTGATACCGGACAGGGGGCTAACTATGGCTACACCTTC
CATSDTGQGANYGYTF
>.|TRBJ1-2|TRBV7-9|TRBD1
TGTGCCAGCAGCTTTGGAGACAGGGGGCGGCGGGGCTTTTTC
CASSFGDRGRRGFF
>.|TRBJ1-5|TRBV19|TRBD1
TGTGCCAGTAGTACTTCAGGGGGCCCTCAGCCCCAGCATTTT
CASSTSGGPQPQHF
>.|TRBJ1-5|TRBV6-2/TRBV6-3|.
TGTGCCAGCAGTTACTCGCGGATTAGCAATCAGCCCCAGCATTTT
CASSYSRISNQPQHF
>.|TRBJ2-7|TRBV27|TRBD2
TGTGCCAGCAGTCCCCGGGGGGGCTACGAGCAGTACTTC
CASSPRGGYEQYF
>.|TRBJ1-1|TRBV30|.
TGTGCCTGGAGTCGGGAGGGACTATACACTAGTGAAGCTTTCTTT
CAWSREGLYTSEAFF
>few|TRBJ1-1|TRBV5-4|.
TGTGCCAGCAGCTTGGACAGGGACACTGAAGCTTTCTTT
CASSLDRDTEAFF
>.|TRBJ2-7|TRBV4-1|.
TGCGCCAGCAGACCCGGGAAAAGAGACGAGCAGTACTTC
CASRPGKRDEQYF
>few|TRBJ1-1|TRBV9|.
TGTGCCAGCAGCCCCCAGGGGAAAGTTGGCACTGAAGCTTTCTTT
CASSPQGKVGTEAFF
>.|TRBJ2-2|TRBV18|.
TGTGCCAGCTCACCACGGGAGTACGGGGAGCTGTTTTTT
CASSPREYGELFF
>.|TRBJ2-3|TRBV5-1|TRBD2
TGCGCCAGCAGCGCCGGACTAGATCTACGCACAGATACGCAGTATTTT
CASSAGLDLRTDTQYF
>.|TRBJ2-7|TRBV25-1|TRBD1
TGTGCCAGCTCACCGGGACAGGACTTCTACGAGCAGTACTTC
CASSPGQDFYEQYF
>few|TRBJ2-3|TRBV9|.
TGTGCCAGCAGCGTAGGGCGTGGGGGGGCCGATACGCAGTATTTT
CASSVGRGGADTQYF
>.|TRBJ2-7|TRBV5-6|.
TGTGCCAGCAGCAGCATTTCGGGTCTCTCCTACGAGCAGTACTTC
CASSSISGLSYEQYF
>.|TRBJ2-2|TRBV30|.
TGTGCCTGGAGTGTTAATGTCGGGGAGCTGTTTTTT
CAWSVNVGELFF
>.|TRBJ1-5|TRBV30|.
TGTGCCTGGAGCGAGTATAGCAATCAGCCCCAGCATTTT
CAWSEYSNQPQHF
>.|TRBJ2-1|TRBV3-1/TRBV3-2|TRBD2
TGTGCCAGCAGCCAAGAGGGACTAGCGGGAGGGCTGACGAATGAGCAGTTCTTC
CASSQEGLAGGLTNEQFF
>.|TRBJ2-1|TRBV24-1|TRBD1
TGTGCCACCAGTGATACAACAGGGGGCTCCTACAATGAGCAGTTCTTC
CATSDTTGGSYNEQFF
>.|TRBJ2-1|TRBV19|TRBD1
TGTGCCAGTAGTAGAACAGGGGGCGGTGAGCAGTTCTTC
CASSRTGGGEQFF
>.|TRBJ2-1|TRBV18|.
TGTGCCAGCTCAGCCTACAGGGTCGGATCCTACAATGAGCAGTTCTTC
CASSAYRVGSYNEQFF
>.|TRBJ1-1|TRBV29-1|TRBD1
TGCAGCGTTCTGGGGCAGGGGGCGAGAGACACTGAAGCTTTCTTT
CSVLGQGARDTEAFF
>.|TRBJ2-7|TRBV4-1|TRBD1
TGCGCCAGCAGCCAGAGCCCGGGACAGATCTACGAGCAGTACTTC
CASSQSPGQIYEQYF
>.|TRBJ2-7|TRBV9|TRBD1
TGTGCCAGCAGCGTAGCCAGGGACAGCGAGCAGTACTTC
CASSVARDSEQYF
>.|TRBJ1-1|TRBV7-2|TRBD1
TGTGCCAGCAGCCCCCGCAGGGGGCCCGCTGAAGCTTTCTTT
CASSPRRGPAEAFF